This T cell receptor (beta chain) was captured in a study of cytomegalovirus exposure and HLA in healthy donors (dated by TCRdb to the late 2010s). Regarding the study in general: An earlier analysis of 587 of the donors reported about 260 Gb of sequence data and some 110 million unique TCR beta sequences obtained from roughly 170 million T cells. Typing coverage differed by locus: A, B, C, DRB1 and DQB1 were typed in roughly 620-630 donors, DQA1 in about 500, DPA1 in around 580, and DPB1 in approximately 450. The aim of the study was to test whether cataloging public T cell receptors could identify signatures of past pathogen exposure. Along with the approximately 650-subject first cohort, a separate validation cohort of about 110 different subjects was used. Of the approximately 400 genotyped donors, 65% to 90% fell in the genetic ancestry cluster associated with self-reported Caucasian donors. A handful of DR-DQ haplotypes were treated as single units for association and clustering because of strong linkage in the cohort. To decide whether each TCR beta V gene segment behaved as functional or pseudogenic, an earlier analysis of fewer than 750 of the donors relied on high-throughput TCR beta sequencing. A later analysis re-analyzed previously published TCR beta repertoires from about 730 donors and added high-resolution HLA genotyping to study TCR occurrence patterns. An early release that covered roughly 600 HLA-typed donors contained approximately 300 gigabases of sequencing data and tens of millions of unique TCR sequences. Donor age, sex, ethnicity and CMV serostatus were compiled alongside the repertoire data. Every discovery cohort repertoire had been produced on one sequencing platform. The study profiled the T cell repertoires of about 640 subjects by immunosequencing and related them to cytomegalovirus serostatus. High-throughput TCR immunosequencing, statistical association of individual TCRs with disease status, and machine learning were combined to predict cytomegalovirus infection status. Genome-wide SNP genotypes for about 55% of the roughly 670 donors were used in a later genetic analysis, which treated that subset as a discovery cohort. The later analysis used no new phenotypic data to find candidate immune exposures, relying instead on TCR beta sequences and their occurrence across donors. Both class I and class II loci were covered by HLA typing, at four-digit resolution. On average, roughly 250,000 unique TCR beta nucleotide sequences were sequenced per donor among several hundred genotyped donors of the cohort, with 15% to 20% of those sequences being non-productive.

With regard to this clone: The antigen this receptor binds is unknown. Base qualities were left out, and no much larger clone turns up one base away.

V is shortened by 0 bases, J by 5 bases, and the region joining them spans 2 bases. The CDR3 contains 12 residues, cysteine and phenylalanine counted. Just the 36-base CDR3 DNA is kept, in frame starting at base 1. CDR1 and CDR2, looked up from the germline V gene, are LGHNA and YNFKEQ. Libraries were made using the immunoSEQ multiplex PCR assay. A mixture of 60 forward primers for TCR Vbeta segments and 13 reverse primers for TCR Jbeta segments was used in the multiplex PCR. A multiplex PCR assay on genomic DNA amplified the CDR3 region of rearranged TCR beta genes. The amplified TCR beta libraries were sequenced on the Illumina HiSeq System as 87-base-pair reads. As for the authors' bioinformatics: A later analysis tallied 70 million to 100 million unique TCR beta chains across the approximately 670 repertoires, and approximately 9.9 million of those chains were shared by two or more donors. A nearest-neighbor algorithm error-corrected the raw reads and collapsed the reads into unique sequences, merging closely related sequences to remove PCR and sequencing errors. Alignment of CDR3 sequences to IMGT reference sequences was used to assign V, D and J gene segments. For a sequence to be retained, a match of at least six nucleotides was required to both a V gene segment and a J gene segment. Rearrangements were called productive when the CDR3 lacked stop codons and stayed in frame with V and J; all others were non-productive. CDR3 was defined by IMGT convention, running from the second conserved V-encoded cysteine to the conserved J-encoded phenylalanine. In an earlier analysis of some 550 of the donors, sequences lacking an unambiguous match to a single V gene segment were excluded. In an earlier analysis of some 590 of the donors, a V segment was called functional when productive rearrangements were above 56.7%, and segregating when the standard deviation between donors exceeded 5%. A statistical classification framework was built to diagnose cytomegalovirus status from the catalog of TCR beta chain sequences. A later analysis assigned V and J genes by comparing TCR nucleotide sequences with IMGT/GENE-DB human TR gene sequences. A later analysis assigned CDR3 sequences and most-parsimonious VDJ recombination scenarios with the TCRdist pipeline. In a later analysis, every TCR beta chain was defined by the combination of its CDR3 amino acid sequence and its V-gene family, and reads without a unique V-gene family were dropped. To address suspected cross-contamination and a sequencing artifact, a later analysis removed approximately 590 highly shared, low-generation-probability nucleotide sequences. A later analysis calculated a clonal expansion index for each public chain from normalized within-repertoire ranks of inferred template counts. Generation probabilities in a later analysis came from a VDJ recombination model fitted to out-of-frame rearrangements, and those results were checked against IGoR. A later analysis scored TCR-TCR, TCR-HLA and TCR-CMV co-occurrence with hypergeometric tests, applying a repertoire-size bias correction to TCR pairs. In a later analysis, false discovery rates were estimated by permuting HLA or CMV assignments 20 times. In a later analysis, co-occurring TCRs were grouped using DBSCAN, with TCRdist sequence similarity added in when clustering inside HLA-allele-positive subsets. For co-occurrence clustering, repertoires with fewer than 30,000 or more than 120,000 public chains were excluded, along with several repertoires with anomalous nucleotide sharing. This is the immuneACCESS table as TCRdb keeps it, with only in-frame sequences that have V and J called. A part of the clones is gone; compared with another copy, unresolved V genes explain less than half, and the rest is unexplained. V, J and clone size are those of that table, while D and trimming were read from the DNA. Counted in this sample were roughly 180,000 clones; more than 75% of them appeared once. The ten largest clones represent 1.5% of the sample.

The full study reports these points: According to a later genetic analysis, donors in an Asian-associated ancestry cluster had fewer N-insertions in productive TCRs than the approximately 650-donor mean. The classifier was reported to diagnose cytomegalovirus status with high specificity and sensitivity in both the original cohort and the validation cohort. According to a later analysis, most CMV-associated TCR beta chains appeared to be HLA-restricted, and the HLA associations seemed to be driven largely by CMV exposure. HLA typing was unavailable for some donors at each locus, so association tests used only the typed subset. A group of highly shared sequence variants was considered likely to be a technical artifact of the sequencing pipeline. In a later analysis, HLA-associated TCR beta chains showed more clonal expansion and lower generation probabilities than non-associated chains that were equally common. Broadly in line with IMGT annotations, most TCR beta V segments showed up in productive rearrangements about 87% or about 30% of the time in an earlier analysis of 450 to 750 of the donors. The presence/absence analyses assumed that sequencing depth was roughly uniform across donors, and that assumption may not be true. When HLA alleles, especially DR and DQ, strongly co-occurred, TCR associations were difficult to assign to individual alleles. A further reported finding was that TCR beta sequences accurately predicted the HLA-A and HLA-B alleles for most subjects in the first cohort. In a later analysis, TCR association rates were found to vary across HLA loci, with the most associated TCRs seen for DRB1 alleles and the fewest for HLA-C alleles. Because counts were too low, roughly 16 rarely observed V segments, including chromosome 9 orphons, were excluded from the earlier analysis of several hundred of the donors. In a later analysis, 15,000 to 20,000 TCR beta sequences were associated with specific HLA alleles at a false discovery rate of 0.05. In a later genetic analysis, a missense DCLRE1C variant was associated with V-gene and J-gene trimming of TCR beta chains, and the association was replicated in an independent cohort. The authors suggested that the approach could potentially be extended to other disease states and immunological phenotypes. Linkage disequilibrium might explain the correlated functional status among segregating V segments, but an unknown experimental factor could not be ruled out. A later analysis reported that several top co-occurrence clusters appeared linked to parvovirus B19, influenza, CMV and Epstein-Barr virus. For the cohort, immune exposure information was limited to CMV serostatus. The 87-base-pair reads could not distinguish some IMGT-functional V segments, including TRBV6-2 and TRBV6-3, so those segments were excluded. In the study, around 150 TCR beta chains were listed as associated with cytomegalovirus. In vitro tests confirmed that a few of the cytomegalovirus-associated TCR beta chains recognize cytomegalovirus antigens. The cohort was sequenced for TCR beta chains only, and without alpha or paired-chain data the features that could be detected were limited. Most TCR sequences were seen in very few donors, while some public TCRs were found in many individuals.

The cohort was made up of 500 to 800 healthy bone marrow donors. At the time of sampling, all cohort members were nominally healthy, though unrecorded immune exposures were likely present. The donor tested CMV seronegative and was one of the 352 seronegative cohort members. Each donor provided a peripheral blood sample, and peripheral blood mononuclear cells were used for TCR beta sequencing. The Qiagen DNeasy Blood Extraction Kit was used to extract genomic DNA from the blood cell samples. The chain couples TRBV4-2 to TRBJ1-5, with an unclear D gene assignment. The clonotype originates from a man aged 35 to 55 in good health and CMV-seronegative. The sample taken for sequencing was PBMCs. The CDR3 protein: CASSQDYQPQHF. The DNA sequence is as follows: TGTGCCAGCAGCCAAGACTATCAGCCCCAGCATTTT.